Sequencing of this T cell receptor (beta chain) was carried out in a study of molecular identifiers for immune sequencing clone quantification. Study-wide results and limits: Effector cells kept over 99% of their molecules in clones above 20 RNA copies, while naive cells kept under 1% there. Among about 1 million naive cells, as was reported, spiked Jurkat TCR RNA from one cell was detectable.

Naive CD8 T cells, phenotype CD8+CD4-CCR7+CD45RA+, were sorted. Generation of bulk TCR libraries relied on previously described methods and listed TCR primers. TCRdb re-analysed the PCR reads in MiXCR, keeping a single row per CDR3 protein. The sample shows about 630,000 distinct CDR3 sequences, roughly 27% of them seen only once. For this clonotype: Antigen: not known. The junction and the germline gene differ at one end; a read error may be behind it.

The CDR3 extends over 15 amino acids. CDR1 is SGHVS and CDR2 is FNYEAQ in the germline V gene. Sequencing used naive CD8+ T cells from blood, with Jurkat cell RNA spiked in. The subset is: FACS-sorted CD8+CD4-CCR7+CD45RA+ naive T cells. The sequence was obtained from a human donor in good health. Some libraries in this study had Jurkat cell RNA spiked in. The chain carries TRBV7-6 and TRBJ2-7; 7 bases map to TRBD2. CDR3: CASGLVGGGGYEQYF. In DNA, the CDR3 is TGTGCCAGCGGCTTAGTCGGCGGGGGTGGTTACGAGCAGTACTTC.